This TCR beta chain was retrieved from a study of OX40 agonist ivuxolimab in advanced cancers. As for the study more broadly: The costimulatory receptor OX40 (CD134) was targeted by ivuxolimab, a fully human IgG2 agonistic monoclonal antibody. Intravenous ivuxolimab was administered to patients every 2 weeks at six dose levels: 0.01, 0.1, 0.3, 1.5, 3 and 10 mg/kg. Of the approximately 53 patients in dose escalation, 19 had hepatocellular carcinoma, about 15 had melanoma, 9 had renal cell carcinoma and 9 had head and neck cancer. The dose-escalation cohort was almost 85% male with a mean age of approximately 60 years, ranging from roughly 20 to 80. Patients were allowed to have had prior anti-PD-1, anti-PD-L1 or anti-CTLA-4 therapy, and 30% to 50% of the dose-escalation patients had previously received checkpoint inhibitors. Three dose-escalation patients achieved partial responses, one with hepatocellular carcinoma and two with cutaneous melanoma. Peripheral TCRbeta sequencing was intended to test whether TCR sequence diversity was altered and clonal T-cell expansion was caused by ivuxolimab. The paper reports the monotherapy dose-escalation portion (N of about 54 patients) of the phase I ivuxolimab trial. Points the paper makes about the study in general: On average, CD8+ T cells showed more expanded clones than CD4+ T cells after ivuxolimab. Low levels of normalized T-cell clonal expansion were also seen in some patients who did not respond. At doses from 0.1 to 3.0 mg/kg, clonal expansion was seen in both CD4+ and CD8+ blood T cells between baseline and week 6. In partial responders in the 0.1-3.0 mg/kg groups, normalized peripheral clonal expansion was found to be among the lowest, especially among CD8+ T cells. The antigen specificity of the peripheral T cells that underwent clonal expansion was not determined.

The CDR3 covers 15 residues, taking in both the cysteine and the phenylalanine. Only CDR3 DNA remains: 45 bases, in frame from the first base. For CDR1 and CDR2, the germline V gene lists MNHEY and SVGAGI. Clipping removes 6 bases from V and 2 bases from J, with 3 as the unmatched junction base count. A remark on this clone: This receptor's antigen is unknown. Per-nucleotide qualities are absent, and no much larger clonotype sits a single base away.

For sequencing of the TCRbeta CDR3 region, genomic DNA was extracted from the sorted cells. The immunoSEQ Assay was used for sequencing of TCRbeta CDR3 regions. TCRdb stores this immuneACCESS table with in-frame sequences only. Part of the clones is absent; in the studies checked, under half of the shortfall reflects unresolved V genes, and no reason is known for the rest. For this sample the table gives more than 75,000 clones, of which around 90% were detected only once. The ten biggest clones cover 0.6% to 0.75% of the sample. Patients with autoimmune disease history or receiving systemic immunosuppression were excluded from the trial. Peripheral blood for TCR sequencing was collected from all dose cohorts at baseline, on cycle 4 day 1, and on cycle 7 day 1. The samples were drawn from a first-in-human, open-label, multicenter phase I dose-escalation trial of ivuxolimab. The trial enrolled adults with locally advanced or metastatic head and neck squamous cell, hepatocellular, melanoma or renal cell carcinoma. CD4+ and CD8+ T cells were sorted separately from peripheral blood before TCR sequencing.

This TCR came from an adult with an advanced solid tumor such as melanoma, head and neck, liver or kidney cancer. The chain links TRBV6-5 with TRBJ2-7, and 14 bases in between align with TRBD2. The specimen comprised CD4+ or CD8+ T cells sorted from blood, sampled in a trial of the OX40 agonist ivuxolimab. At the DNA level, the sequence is TGTGCCAGCAGGGGACTAGCGGGGGAACCCTACGAGCAGTACTTC. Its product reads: CASRGLAGEPYEQYF.